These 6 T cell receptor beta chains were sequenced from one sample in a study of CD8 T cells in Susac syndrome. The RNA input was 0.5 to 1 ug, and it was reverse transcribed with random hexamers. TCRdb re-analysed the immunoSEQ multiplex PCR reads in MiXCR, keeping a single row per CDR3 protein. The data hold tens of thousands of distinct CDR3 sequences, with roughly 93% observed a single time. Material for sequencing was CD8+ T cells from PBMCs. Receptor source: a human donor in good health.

The CDR3 region is CASSNSPGQGLRDGYTF. CDR3 coding DNA: TGTGCCAGCAGTAACTCCCCCGGACAGGGGTTAAGAGATGGCTACACCTTC. The gene calls are TRBV7-9 and TRBJ1-2, with TRBD1 matching 9 bases. CDR1 and CDR2 from the germline V gene are SEHNR and FQNEAQ (reference sequence). V gave up 6 bases and J gave up 6 bases; unmatched junction bases: 17. The length of the CDR3 is 17 residues.

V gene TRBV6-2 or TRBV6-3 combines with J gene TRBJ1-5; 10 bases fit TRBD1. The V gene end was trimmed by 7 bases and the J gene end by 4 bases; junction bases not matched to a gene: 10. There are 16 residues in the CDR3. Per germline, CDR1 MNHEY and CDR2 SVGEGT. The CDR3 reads CASTPTVGQGNQPQHF. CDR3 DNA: TGTGCCAGCACCCCTACGGTGGGACAGGGGAATCAGCCCCAGCATTTT.

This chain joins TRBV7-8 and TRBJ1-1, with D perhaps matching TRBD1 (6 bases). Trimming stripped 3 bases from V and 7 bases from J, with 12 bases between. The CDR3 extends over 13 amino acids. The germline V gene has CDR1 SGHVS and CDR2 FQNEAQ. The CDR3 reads CASSLGRGFEAFF. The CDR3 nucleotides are TGTGCCAGCAGCTTGGGCAGGGGTTTTGAAGCTTTCTTT.

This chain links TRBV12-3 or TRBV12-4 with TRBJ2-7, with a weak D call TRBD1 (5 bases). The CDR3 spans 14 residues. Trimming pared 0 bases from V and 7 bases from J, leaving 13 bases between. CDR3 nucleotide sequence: TGTGCCAGCAGTTTAGCGTATAAGGGGTCAGAGCAGTACTTC. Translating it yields CASSLAYKGSEQYF.

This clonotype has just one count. This CDR3 is CASSLVVREAQYF. CDR3 nucleotides: TGTGCCAGCAGCTTGGTCGTGAGGGAGGCCCAGTACTTC. The chain uses TRBV5-6 and TRBJ2-5, with D possibly TRBD2 on 6 matching bases. The germline gives CDR1 SGHDT, CDR2 YYEEEE. The V end lost 0 bases, the J end lost 9 bases, and 12 bases lay between the germline ends. This CDR3 is 13 amino acids long.

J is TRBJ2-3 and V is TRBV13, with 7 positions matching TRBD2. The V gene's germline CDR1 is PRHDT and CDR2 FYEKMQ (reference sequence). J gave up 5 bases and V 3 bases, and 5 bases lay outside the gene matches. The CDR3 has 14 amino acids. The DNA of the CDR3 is TGTGCCAGCAGCTTCCTCGCGGGGGTAGATACGCAGTATTTT. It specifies CASSFLAGVDTQYF.